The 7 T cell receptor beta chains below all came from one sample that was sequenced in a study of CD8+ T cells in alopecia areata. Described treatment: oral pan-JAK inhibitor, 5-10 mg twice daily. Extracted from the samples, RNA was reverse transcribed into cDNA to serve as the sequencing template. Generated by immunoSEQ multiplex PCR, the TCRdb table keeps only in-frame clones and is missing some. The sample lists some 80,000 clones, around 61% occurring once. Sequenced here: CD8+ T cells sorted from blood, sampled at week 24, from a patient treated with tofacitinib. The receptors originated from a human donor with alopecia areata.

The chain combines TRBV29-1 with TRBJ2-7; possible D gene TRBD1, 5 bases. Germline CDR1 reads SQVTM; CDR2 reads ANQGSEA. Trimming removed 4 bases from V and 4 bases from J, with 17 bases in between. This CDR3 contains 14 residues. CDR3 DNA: TGCAGCGTTGGTGGGGCCGAGACACAGTACGAGCAGTACTTC. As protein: CSVGGAETQYEQYF.

In nucleotides, the CDR3 is TGTGCCAGCAGCCCCGAAAGAACTATCGATGGCTACACCTTC. Its protein product is CASSPERTIDGYTF. The chain joins TRBV7-9 to TRBJ1-2; D remains unclear. Germline V CDR1 and CDR2: SEHNR, FQNEAQ (reference sequence). The CDR3 extends over 14 amino acids. V lost 5 bases and J lost 6, with 16 bases in between.

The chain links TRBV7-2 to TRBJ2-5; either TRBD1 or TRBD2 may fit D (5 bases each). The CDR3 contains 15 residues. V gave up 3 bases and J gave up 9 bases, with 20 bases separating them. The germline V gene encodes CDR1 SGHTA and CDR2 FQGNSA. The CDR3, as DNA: TGTGCCAGCAGCTTCGTCGGGACCGACAAGAGGGCCCAGTACTTC. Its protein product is CASSFVGTDKRAQYF.

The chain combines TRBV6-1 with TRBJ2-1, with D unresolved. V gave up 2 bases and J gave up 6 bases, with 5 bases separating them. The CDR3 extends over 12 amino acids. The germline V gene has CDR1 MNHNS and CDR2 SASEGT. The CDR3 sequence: CASSEMVNEQFF. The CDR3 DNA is TGTGCCAGCAGTGAAATGGTCAATGAGCAGTTCTTC.

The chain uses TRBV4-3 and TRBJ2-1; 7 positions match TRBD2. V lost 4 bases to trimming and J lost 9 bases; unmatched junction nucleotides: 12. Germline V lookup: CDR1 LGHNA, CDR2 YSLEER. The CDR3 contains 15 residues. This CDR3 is CASSLLGGGDGEQFF. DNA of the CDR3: TGCGCCAGCAGCCTACTAGGTGGGGGGGATGGTGAGCAGTTCTTC.

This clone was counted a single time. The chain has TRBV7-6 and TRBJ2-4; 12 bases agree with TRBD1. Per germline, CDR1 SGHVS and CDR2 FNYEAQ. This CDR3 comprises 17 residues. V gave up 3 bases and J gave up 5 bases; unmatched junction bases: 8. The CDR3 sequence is CASSFPGTGGEENIQYF. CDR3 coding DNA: TGTGCCAGCAGCTTCCCCGGGACAGGGGGCGAGGAAAACATTCAGTACTTC. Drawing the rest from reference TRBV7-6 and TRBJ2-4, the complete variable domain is GAGVSQSPRYKVTKRGQDVALRCDPISGHVSLYWYRQALGQGPEFLTYFNYEAQQDKSGLPNDRFSAERPEGSISTLTIQRTEQRDSAMYRCASSFPGTGGEENIQYFGAGTRLSVL.

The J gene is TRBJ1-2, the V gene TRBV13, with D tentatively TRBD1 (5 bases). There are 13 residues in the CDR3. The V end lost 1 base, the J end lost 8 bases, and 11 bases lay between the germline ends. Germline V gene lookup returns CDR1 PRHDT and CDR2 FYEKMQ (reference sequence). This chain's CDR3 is CASSLAQTGGYTF. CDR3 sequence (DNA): TGTGCCAGCAGCTTAGCCCAAACAGGAGGCTACACCTTC.